This T cell receptor (beta chain) was identified in a study of shared clonotypes between healthy human individuals. The wider study: Three CD4 naive, three CD4 memory, two CD8 naive and one CD8 memory plate were used per donor. Findings of the study overall: Naive subsets tended to show greater estimated richness than memory subsets.

The assay used deep level. This table comes from immunoSEQ multiplex PCR, and its TCRdb copy is limited to in-frame clones, with some not included. The sample shows 730,000 or so clones, less than 80% of them seen only once. With respect to this clone: Antigen: not known.

This CDR3 region has 15 residues. Germline values: CDR1 SGHVS, CDR2 FNYEAQ. Trimming took off 5 bases at V and 5 bases at J, with 18 bases between the two ends. Naive CD45RA+ and memory CD45RA-negative subsets were split from CD4+ cells. The receptor's source is a woman in her twenties or thirties in good health. The chain joins TRBV7-6 to TRBJ1-2; no firm D call. The sequenced sample was memory CD4+ T cells sorted from blood. Subset: CD45RA-negative fraction. Written as DNA, the CDR3 is TGTGCCAGCAGCCCACCGAGCACAGCCATATATGGCTACACCTTC. It specifies CASSPPSTAIYGYTF.